This T cell receptor beta chain comes out of a study of blood T cells in healthy people across ages. Trimming cost V 5 bases and J 7 bases, with 18 bases left between them. Germline CDR1 and CDR2: LNHDA and SQIVND (reference sequence). This CDR3 is built from 14 residues. Broader study findings: Strong correlation was found linking TCR beta diversity to naive T cell percentage.

Sample-barcoded 5' priming and a J-beta primer mix drove a second PCR of roughly 6 to 12 cycles. TCRdb reanalysed the 5' RACE reads using MiXCR and keeps one entry per CDR3 protein. Of 650,000 to 800,000 distinct CDR3 sequences listed, approximately 52% were seen once; the top ten hold about 14%. This clonotype was detected ten times or more. The antigen remains undetermined. The chain uses TRBV19 and TRBJ2-7; D may correspond to TRBD1 or TRBD2 (5 bases each). This sequence was found in a woman of 80 years or more in good health. The sample taken for sequencing was blood. CDR3 bases: TGTGCCAGTAGTTGGGACCGGACGGTTCGGGAGCAGTACTTC. This sequence encodes CASSWDRTVREQYF.